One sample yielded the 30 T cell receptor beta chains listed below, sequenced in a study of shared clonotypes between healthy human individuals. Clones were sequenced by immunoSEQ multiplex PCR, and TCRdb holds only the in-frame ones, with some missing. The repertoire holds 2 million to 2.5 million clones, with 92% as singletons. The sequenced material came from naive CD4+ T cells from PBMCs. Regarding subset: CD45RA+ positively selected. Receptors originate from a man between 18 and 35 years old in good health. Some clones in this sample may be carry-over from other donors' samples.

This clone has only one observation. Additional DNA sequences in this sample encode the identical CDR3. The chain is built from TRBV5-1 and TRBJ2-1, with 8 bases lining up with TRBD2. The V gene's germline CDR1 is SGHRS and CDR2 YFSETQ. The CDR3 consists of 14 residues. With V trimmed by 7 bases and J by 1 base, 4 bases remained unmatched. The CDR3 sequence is CASWTGGSYNEQFF. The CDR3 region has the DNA TGCGCCAGCTGGACGGGAGGGTCCTACAATGAGCAGTTCTTC.

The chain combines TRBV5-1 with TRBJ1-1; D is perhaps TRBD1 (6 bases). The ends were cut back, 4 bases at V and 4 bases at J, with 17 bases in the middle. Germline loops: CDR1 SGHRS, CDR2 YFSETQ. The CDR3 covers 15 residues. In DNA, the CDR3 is TGCGCCAGCAGCAACCACAGGGCCTCCGGCACTGAAGCTTTCTTT. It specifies CASSNHRASGTEAFF.

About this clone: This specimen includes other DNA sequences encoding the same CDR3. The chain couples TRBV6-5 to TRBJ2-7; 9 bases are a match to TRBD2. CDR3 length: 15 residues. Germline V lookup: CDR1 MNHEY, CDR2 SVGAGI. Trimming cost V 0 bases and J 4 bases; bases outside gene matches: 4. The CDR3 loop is CASSYSGLAYYEQYF. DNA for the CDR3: TGTGCCAGCAGTTACTCGGGACTAGCTTATTACGAGCAGTACTTC.

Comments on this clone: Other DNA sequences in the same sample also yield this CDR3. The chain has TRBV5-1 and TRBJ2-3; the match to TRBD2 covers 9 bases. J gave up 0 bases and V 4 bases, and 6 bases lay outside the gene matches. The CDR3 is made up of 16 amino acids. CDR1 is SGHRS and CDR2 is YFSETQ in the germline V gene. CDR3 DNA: TGCGCCAGCAGCCCGCCAACTAGCGGGAGCACAGATACGCAGTATTTT. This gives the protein CASSPPTSGSTDTQYF.

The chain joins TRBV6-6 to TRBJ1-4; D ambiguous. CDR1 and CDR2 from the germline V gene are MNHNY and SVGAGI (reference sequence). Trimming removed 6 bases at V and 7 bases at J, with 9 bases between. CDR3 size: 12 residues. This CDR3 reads CASRNTGEKLFF. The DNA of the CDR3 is TGTGCCAGCAGGAATACGGGTGAAAAACTGTTTTTT.

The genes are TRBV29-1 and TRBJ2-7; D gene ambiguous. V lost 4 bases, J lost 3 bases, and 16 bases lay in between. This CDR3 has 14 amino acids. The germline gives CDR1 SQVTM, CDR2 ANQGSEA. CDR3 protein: CSVVRDLNYYEQYF. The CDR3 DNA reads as TGCAGCGTTGTCCGCGACCTGAACTACTACGAGCAGTACTTC.

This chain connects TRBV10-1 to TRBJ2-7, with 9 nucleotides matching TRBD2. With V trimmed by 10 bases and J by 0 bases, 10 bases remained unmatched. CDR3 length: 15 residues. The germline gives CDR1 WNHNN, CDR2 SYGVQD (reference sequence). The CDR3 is CATRGGSGSSYEQYF. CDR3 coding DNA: TGCGCCACCCGGGGGGGTAGCGGGAGCTCCTACGAGCAGTACTTC.

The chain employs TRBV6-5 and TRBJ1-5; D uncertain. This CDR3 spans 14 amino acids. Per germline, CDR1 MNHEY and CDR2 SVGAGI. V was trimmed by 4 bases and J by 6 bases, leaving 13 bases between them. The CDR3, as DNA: TGTGCCAGCAGTTCGGAGTTACGAGGTCAGCCCCAGCATTTT. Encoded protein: CASSSELRGQPQHF.

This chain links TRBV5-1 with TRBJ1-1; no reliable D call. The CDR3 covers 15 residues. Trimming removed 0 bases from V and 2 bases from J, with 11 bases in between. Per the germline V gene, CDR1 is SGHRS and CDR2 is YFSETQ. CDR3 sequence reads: CASSLGAGSNTEAFF. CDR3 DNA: TGCGCCAGCAGCTTGGGAGCGGGGAGCAACACTGAAGCTTTCTTT. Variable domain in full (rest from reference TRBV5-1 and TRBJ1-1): KAGVTQTPRYLIKTRGQQVTLSCSPISGHRSVSWYQQTPGQGLQFLFEYFSETQRNKGNFPGRFSGRQFSNSRSEMNVSTLELGDSALYLCASSLGAGSNTEAFFGQGTRLTVV.

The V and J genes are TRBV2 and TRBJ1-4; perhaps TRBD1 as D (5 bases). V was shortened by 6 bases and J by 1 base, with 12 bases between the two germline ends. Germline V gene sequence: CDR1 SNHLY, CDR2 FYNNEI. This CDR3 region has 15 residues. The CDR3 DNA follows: TGTGCCAGCAGCCCCCCTAGGGGAACTAATGAAAAACTGTTTTTT. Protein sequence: CASSPPRGTNEKLFF.

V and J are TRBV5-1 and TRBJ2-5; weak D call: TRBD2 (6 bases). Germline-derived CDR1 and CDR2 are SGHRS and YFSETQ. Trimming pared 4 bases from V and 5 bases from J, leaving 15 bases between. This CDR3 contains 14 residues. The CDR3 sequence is CASSKETSGETQYF. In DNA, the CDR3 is TGCGCCAGCAGCAAAGAGACTAGTGGGGAGACCCAGTACTTC. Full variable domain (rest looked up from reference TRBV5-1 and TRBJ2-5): KAGVTQTPRYLIKTRGQQVTLSCSPISGHRSVSWYQQTPGQGLQFLFEYFSETQRNKGNFPGRFSGRQFSNSRSEMNVSTLELGDSALYLCASSKETSGETQYFGPGTRLLVL.

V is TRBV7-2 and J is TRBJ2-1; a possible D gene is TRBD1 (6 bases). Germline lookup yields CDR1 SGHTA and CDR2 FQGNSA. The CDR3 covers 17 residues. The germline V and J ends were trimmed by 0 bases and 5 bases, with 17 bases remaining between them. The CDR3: CASSLALGRGSHNEQFF. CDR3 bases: TGTGCCAGCAGCTTAGCTCTAGGCAGGGGTTCCCACAATGAGCAGTTCTTC. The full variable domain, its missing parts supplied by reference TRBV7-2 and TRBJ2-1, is GAGVSQSPSNKVTEKGKDVELRCDPISGHTALYWYRQSLGQGLEFLIYFQGNSAPDKSGLPSDRFSAERTGGSVSTLTIQRTQQEDSAVYLCASSLALGRGSHNEQFFGPGTRLTVL.

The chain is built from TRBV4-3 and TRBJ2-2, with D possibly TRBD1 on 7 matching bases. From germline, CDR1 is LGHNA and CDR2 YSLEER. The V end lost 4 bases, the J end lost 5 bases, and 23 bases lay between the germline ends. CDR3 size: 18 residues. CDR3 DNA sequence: TGCGCCAGCAGCCCTCTTATGTCGGAGGGGGCTTATACCGGGGAGCTGTTTTTT. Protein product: CASSPLMSEGAYTGELFF.

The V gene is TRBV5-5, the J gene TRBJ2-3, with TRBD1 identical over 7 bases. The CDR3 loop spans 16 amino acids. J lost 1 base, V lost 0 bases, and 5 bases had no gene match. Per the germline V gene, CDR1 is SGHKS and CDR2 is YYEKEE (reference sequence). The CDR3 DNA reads TGTGCCAGCAGCTTGGGTACAGGGGCGGGCACAGATACGCAGTATTTT. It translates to CASSLGTGAGTDTQYF.

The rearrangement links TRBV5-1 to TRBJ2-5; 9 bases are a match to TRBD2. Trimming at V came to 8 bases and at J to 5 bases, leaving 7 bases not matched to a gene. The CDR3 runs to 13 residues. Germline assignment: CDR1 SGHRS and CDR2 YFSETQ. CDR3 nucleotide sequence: TGCGCCAGTGGACTAGCGCCTATTGAGACCCAGTACTTC. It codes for CASGLAPIETQYF.

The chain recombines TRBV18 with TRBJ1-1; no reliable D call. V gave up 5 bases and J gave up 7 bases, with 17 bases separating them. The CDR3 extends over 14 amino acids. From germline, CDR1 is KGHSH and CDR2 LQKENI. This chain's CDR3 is CASSSQQSNLEAFF. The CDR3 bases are TGTGCCAGCTCATCGCAGCAGAGTAACCTTGAAGCTTTCTTT.

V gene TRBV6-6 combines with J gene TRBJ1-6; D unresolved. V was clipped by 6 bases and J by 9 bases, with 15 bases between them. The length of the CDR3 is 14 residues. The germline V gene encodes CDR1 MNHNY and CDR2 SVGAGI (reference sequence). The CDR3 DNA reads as TGTGCCAGCAGCTTAGTTCATTTCGGTTCACCCCTCCACTTT. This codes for CASSLVHFGSPLHF.

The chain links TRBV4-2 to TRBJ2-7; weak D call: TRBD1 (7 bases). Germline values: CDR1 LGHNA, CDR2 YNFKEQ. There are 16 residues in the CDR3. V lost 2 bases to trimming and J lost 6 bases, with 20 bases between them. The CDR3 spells CASSQLGGTVSPEQYF. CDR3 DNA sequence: TGTGCCAGCAGCCAACTCGGAGGGACAGTCTCCCCCGAGCAGTACTTC.

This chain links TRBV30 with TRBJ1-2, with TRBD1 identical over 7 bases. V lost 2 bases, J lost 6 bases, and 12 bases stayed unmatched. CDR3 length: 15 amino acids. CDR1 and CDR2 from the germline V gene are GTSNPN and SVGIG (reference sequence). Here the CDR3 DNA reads TGTGCCTGGAGTTCAGGGGGATACACGGGGCATGGCTACACCTTC. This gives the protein CAWSSGGYTGHGYTF.

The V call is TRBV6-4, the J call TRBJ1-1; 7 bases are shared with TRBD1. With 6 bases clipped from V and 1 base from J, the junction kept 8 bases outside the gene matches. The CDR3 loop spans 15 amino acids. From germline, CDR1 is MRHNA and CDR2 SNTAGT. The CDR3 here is CASSLTGLSNTEAFF. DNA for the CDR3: TGTGCCAGCAGCCTGACAGGGTTATCGAACACTGAAGCTTTCTTT.

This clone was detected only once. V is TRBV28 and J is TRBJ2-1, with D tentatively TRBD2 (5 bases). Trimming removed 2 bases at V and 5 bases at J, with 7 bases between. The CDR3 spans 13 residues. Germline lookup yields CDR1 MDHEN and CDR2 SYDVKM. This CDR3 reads CASSLGRDNEQFF. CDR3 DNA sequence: TGTGCCAGCAGTTTAGGGAGAGACAATGAGCAGTTCTTC.

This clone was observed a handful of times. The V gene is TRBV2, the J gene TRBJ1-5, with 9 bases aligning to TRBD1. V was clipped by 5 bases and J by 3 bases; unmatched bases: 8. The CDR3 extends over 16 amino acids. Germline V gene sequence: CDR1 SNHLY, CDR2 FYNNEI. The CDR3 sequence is CASSKDRGVNNQPQHF. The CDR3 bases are TGTGCCAGCAGTAAGGACAGGGGTGTTAACAATCAGCCCCAGCATTTT.

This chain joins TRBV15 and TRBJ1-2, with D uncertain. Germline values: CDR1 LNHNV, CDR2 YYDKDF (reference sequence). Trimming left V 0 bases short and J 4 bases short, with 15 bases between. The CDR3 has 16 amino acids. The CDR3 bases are TGTGCCACCAGCAGAGATTTGCCTACTCGAGGCTATGGCTACACCTTC. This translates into CATSRDLPTRGYGYTF.

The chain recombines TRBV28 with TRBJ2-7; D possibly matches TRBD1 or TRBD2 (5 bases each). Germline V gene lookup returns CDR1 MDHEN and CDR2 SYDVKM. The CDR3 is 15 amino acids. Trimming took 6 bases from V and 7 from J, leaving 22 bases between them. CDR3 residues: CASSLTDAVGTEQYF. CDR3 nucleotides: TGTGCCAGCAGCCTGACGGACGCTGTAGGGACGGAGCAGTACTTC.

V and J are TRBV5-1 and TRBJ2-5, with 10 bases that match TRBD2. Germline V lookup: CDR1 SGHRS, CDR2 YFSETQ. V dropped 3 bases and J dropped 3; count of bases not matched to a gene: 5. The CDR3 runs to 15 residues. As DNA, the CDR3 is TGCGCCAGCAGCTGGGAGGGGACTAGCGAAGAGACCCAGTACTTC. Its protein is CASSWEGTSEETQYF.

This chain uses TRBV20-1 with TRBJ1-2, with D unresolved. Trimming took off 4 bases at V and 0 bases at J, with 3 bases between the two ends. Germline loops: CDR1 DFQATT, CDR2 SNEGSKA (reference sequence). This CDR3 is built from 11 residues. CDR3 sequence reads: CSATANYGYTF. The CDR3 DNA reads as TGCAGTGCTACAGCTAACTATGGCTACACCTTC.

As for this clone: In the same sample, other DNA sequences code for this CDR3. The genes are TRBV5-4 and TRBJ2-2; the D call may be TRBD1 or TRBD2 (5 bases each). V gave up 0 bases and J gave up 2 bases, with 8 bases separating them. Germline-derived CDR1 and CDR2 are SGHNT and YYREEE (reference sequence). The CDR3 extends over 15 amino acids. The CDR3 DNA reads TGTGCCAGCAGCTTGGGAGGGGTTAACACCGGGGAGCTGTTTTTT. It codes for CASSLGGVNTGELFF.

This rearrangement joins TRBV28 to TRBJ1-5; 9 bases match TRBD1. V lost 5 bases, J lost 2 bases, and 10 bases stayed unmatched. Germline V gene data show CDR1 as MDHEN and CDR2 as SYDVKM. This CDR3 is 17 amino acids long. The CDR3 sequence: CASSRGGTGWGNQPQHF. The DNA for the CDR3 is TGTGCCAGCAGTAGGGGAGGGACAGGGTGGGGCAATCAGCCCCAGCATTTT.

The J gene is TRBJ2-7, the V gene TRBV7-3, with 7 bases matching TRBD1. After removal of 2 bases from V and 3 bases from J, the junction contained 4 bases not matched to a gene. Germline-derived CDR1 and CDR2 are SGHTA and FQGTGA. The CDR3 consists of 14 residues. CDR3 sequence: CASSLDRVGYEQYF. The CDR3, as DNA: TGTGCCAGCAGCTTAGACAGGGTGGGCTACGAGCAGTACTTC.

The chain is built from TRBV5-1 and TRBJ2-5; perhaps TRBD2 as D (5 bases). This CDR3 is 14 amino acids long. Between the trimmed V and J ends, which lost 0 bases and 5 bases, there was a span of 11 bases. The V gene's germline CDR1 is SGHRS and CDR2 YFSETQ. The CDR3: CASSLDGGWETQYF. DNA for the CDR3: TGCGCCAGCAGCTTGGATGGAGGATGGGAGACCCAGTACTTC.